This T cell receptor (beta chain) is from a study of response to subunit inactivated influenza vaccine. This clonotype was counted only a few times. TCRdb analysed the RT-PCR reads with MiXCR anew, one entry per CDR3 protein. The sample has fewer than 600,000 distinct CDR3 sequences, approximately 7.8% seen once. Looked up from germline, CDR1 is SGDLS and CDR2 is YYNGEE. V shed 2 bases and J shed 3 bases, with 24 bases lying between them. The CDR3 runs 18 residues. The TCR comes from a man between 45 and 75 years old who received an inactivated influenza vaccine. The chain employs TRBV9 and TRBJ2-7, with D possibly being TRBD2 (5 bases). The sequencing used PBMCs from blood, collected roughly 24 months after vaccination. CDR3 DNA: TGTGCCAGCAGCGTGACCCCTTCCTCGCTGAGGGATAACTACGAGCAGTACTTC. Translation gives CASSVTPSSLRDNYEQYF.